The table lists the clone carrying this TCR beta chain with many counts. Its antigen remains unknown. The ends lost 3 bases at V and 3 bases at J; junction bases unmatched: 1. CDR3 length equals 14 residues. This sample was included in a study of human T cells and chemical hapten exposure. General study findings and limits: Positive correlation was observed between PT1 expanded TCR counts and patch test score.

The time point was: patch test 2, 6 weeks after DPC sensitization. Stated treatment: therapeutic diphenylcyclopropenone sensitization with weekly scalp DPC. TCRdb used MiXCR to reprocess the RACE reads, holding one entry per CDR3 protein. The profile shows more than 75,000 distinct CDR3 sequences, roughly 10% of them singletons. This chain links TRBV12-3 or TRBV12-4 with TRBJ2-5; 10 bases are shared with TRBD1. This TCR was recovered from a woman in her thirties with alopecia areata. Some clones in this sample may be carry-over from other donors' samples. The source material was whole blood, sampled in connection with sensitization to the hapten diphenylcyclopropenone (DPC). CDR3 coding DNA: TGTGCCAGCAGTTTTGGGACAGGGGAAGAGACCCAGTACTTC. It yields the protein CASSFGTGEETQYF.